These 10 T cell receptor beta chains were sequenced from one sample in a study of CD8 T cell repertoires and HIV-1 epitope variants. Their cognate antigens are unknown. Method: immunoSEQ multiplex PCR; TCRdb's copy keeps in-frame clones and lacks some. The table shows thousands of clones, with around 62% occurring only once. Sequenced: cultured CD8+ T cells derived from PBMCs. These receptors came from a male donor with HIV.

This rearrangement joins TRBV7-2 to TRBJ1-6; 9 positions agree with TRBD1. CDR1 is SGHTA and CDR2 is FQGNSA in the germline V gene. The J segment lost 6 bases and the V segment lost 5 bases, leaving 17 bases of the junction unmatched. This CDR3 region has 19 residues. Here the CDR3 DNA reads TGTGCCAGCAGCCCGACCCCCCCACTCGGGACAGGGATTAATTCACCCCTCCACTTT. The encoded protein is CASSPTPPLGTGINSPLHF.

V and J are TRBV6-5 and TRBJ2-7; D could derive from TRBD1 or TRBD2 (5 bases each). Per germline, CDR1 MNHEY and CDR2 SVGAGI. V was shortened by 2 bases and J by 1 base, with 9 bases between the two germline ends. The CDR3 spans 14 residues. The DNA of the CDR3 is TGTGCCAGCAGTTACGGGACCGCGTCCTACGAGCAGTACTTC. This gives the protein CASSYGTASYEQYF.

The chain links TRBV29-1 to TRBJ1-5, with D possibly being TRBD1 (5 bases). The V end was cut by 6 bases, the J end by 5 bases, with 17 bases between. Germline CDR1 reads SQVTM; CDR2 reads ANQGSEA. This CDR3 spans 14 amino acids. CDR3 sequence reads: CSVRLRGRDQPQHF. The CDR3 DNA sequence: TGCAGCGTCCGGTTACGGGGACGGGATCAGCCCCAGCATTTT.

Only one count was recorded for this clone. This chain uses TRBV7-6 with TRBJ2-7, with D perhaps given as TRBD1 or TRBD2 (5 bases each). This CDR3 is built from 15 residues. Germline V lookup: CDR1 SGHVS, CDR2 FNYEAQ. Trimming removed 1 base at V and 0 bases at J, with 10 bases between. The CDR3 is CASSLGGSPSYEQYF. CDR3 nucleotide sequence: TGTGCCAGCAGCTTAGGGGGGTCCCCCTCCTACGAGCAGTACTTC. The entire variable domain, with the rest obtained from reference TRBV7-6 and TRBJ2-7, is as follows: GAGVSQSPRYKVTKRGQDVALRCDPISGHVSLYWYRQALGQGPEFLTYFNYEAQQDKSGLPNDRFSAERPEGSISTLTIQRTEQRDSAMYRCASSLGGSPSYEQYFGPGTRLTVT.

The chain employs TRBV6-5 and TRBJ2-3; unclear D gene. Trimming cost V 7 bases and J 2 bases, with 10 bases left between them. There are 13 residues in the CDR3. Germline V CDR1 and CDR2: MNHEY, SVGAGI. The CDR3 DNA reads TGTGCCAGCAAGGGTGGGTACACAGATACGCAGTATTTT. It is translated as CASKGGYTDTQYF.

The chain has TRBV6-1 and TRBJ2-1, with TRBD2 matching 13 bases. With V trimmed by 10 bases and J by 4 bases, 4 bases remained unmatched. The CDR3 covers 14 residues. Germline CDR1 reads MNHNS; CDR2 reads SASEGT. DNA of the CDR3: TGTGCCATTGGACTAGCGGGGGATTACAATGAGCAGTTCTTC. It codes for CAIGLAGDYNEQFF.

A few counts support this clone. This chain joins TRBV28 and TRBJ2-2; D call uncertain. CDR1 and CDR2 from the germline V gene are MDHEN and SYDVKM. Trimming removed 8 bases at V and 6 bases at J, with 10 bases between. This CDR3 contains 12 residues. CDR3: CASGLSAGELFF. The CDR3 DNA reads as TGTGCCAGCGGGTTGTCTGCCGGGGAGCTGTTTTTT.

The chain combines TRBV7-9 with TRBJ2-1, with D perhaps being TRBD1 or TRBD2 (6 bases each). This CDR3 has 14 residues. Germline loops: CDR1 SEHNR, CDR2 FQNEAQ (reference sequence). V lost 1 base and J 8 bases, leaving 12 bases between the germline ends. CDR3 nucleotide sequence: TGTGCCAGCAGCTTAGTGGGGGCTAGCGATGAGCAGTTCTTC. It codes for CASSLVGASDEQFF. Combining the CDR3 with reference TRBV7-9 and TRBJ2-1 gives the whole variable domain DTGVSQNPRHKITKRGQNVTFRCDPISEHNRLYWYRQTLGQGPEFLTYFQNEAQLEKSRLLSDRFSAERPKGSFSTLEIQRTEQGDSAMYLCASSLVGASDEQFFGPGTRLTVL.

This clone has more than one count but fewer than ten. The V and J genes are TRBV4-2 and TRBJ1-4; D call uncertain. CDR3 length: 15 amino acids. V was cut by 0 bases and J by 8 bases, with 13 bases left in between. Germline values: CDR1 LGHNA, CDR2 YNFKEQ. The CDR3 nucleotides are TGTGCCAGCAGCCAAGATCCCTCCGGTGGAGAAAAACTGTTTTTT. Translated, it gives CASSQDPSGGEKLFF.

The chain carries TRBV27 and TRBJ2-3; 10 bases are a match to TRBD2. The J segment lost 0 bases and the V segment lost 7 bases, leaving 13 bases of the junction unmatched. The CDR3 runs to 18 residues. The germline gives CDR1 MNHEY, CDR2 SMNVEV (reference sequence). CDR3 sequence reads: CASTPTTTSGRSTDTQYF. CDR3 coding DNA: TGTGCCAGCACCCCGACCACGACTAGCGGGCGTAGCACAGATACGCAGTATTTT.